Each of the 21 T cell receptor beta chains below was sequenced from the same sample in a study of vaccination effects on CD4 cells after COVID-19. Some clones are missing from TCRdb's copy, which holds only in-frame ones; the method was immunoSEQ multiplex PCR. The repertoire holds some 70,000 clones, approximately 79% seen once, with about 2.5% in the top ten. The antigens for these receptors are not known. At the end of 9 to 11 days of culture, CD4+ T cells were isolated. Either the mRNA-1273 or the BNT162b2 vaccine was given to participants as two doses. The sequences come from CD4+ T cells from PBMCs cultured without peptide, collected after COVID-19 vaccination. These TCRs come from a human donor who received a COVID-19 vaccine.

A few counts support this clone. The chain recombines TRBV30 with TRBJ1-1; D gene ambiguous. Germline-derived CDR1 and CDR2 are GTSNPN and SVGIG (reference sequence). CDR3 length: 16 residues. Trimming removed 5 bases from V and 6 bases from J, with 25 bases in between. The CDR3 protein is CAWAPEGWSGKPEAFF. The CDR3 nucleotides read TGTGCCTGGGCCCCCGAGGGTTGGTCCGGAAAGCCTGAAGCTTTCTTT.

The chain is built from TRBV30 and TRBJ2-1, with D uncertain. V gave up 0 bases and J gave up 15 bases, with 18 bases separating them. From germline, CDR1 is GTSNPN and CDR2 SVGIG (reference sequence). CDR3 length: 13 amino acids. The CDR3 sequence: CAWSVVLNNIGFF. The CDR3 DNA follows: TGTGCCTGGAGTGTAGTTCTGAATAATATAGGGTTCTTC.

In DNA, the CDR3 is TGTGCCAGCAGTAGGGCCACTGGGGCTTTCTTT. Translating gives CASSRATGAFF. This chain connects TRBV12-3 or TRBV12-4 to TRBJ1-1, with no clear D. V shed 5 bases and J shed 11 bases, with 12 bases lying between them. This CDR3 is 11 amino acids long.

The chain uses TRBV18 and TRBJ1-1; D remains ambiguous. CDR1 and CDR2 (germline): KGHSH, LQKENI. Trimming left V 1 base short and J 0 bases short, with 9 bases between. This CDR3 spans 15 amino acids. The CDR3 DNA reads as TGTGCCAGCTCACCACAGGCCGATATGAACACTGAAGCTTTCTTT. Its translation is CASSPQADMNTEAFF.

The table lists this clone with a few counts. V gene TRBV19 combines with J gene TRBJ1-5, with D possibly being TRBD1 (6 bases). CDR1 and CDR2 from the germline V gene are LNHDA and SQIVND (reference sequence). Trimming cost V 4 bases and J 5 bases, with 15 bases left between them. CDR3 length: 15 residues. Here the CDR3 reads CASSTLGRGDQPQHF. The CDR3 DNA follows: TGTGCCAGTAGTACCCTTGGCAGGGGCGATCAGCCCCAGCATTTT.

This sequence joins TRBV5-5 and TRBJ1-5; unclear D gene. The ends were cut back, 2 bases at V and 4 bases at J, with 7 bases in the middle. Per the germline V gene, CDR1 is SGHKS and CDR2 is YYEKEE (reference sequence). The CDR3 consists of 13 residues. The chain's CDR3 is CASSLRGNQPQHF. DNA of the CDR3: TGTGCCAGCAGCTTACGAGGGAATCAGCCCCAGCATTTT.

The chain couples TRBV5-8 to TRBJ2-5; D might be TRBD1 (5 bases). Trimming pared 5 bases from V and 0 bases from J, leaving 14 bases between. Germline V gene lookup returns CDR1 SGHTS and CDR2 YDEGEE. The length of the CDR3 is 15 residues. The CDR3 DNA reads TGTGCCAGCAGTTCCCCCTACAGGAACCAAGAGACCCAGTACTTC. It is translated as CASSSPYRNQETQYF.

This clone is a singleton in its sample. The chain is built from TRBV7-9 and TRBJ2-6, with no clear D. V was cut by 0 bases and J by 2 bases, with 2 bases left in between. The CDR3 spans 14 residues. Germline V CDR1 and CDR2: SEHNR, FQNEAQ (reference sequence). CDR3 loop: CASSLAAGANVLTF. The CDR3 nucleotides read TGTGCCAGCAGCTTAGCGGCTGGGGCCAACGTCCTGACTTTC.

This rearrangement joins TRBV28 to TRBJ1-5, with D hard to call. The CDR3 runs to 13 residues. Looked up from germline, CDR1 is MDHEN and CDR2 is SYDVKM. V was pared by 6 bases and J by 0 bases, with 6 bases between. CDR3 in amino acids: CASSSYSNQPQHF. In DNA, the CDR3 is TGTGCCAGCAGCTCCTATAGCAATCAGCCCCAGCATTTT.

The chain joins TRBV6-6 to TRBJ2-3, with D perhaps matching TRBD1 or TRBD2 (5 bases each). V was trimmed by 4 bases and J by 5 bases, leaving 16 bases between them. Germline V gene data show CDR1 as MNHNY and CDR2 as SVGAGI (reference sequence). There are 15 residues in the CDR3. CDR3 amino acids: CASSWGSQGRDTQYF. CDR3 bases: TGTGCCAGCAGTTGGGGTAGTCAGGGACGAGATACGCAGTATTTT.

The chain links TRBV6-2 or TRBV6-3 to TRBJ2-7; 9 bases agree with TRBD2. V gave up 0 bases and J gave up 3 bases; unmatched junction bases: 3. The CDR3 sequence is 15 residues long. The germline CDR1 and CDR2 sequences are MNHEY and SVGEGT. The CDR3 sequence is CASSYSGTSYYEQYV. DNA for the CDR3: TGTGCCAGCAGTTACTCCGGGACTAGCTACTACGAGCAGTACGTC.

The chain couples TRBV28 to TRBJ1-5; 8 positions match TRBD1. V lost 7 bases and J lost 9; bases outside the gene matches: 5. Germline V gene data show CDR1 as MDHEN and CDR2 as SYDVKM. CDR3 length: 12 residues. The CDR3 coding sequence is TGTGCCAGCACCGACAGGGGATGGCCCCAGCATTTT. Protein: CASTDRGWPQHF.

V usage is TRBV12-3 or TRBV12-4 and J usage is TRBJ1-1, with a possible D match to TRBD1 (5 bases). The germline V and J ends were trimmed by 7 bases and 4 bases, with 13 bases remaining between them. This CDR3 region has 13 residues. The CDR3 sequence is CASTLQRGTEAFF. In DNA form, the CDR3 reads TGTGCCAGCACCTTACAGAGGGGCACTGAAGCTTTCTTT.

V gene TRBV5-1 combines with J gene TRBJ1-1; D is undetermined. Looked up from germline, CDR1 is SGHRS and CDR2 is YFSETQ. The CDR3 loop spans 15 amino acids. The germline V and J ends were trimmed by 0 bases and 1 base, with 10 bases remaining between them. The CDR3 reads CASSLDLPGNTEAFF. CDR3 nucleotides: TGCGCCAGCAGCTTGGACCTCCCTGGGAACACTGAAGCTTTCTTT.

The rearrangement joins TRBV4-1 to TRBJ2-1; 8 bases match TRBD2. Germline trimming cut 4 bases from V and 8 bases from J; bases unmatched to any gene: 10. The CDR3 sequence is 15 residues long. CDR1 is MGHRA and CDR2 is YSYEKL in the germline V gene. CDR3 in DNA: TGCGCCAGCAGCCGGGAAACGGGGGGGCCGGATGAGCAGTTCTTC. Its protein is CASSRETGGPDEQFF.

The V call is TRBV10-3, the J call TRBJ1-6; D is unresolved. This CDR3 contains 17 residues. Germline-derived CDR1 and CDR2 are ENHRY and SYGVKD. The V and J ends lost 0 bases and 5 bases respectively, with 14 bases between them. CDR3 nucleotide sequence: TGTGCCATCAGTGAGTCGTTCCCTCCCATGGATAATTCACCCCTCCACTTT. This translates into CAISESFPPMDNSPLHF.

The rearrangement joins TRBV5-4 to TRBJ1-6; TRBD1 matches 9 bases. CDR3 size: 15 residues. Trimming removed 4 bases from V and 9 bases from J; junction bases left unmatched: 8. CDR1 and CDR2 (germline): SGHNT, YYREEE (reference sequence). The DNA for the CDR3 is TGTGCCAGCAGCCTAAAGACAGGGGGAAGTTCACCCCTCCACTTT. This gives the protein CASSLKTGGSSPLHF.

The V and J genes are TRBV18 and TRBJ2-7; maybe TRBD2 (6 bases). The V gene's germline CDR1 is KGHSH and CDR2 LQKENI. The CDR3 has 15 amino acids. V was clipped by 1 base and J by 1 base, with 11 bases between them. CDR3 sequence reads: CASSPRGEGSYEQYV. The CDR3 DNA sequence: TGTGCCAGCTCACCACGGGGGGAAGGGTCCTACGAGCAGTACGTC.

V and J are TRBV18 and TRBJ1-2; D is unclear. V was trimmed by 2 bases and J by 4 bases, leaving 8 bases between them. The CDR3 totals 13 residues. Per germline, CDR1 KGHSH and CDR2 LQKENI. CDR3 bases: TGTGCCAGCTCACCAGAATCCGGCTATGGCTACACCTTC. Translating gives CASSPESGYGYTF.

This clone was found once. The V call is TRBV19, the J call TRBJ2-5; 8 bases map to TRBD2. The CDR3 has 15 residues. Germline V CDR1 and CDR2: LNHDA, SQIVND (reference sequence). J lost 5 bases, V lost 5 bases, and 10 bases had no gene match. The CDR3 reads CASSPRGSGVETQYF. In DNA form, the CDR3 reads TGTGCCAGTAGTCCCCGGGGTAGCGGGGTGGAGACCCAGTACTTC.

The chain uses TRBV3-1 (or the pseudogene TRBV3-2) and TRBJ1-1; no clear D gene. This CDR3 has 12 amino acids. The V gene lost 1 base and the J gene lost 8 bases, with 8 bases spanning the gap. Germline loops: CDR1 LGHDT, CDR2 YNNKEL (reference sequence). This chain's CDR3 is CASSQARREAFF. Written as DNA, the CDR3 is TGTGCCAGCAGCCAAGCCCGACGAGAAGCTTTCTTT.